One TCR beta chain is described in this entry. These data are taken from a study of OX40 agonist ivuxolimab in advanced cancers. Trimming at V came to 8 bases and at J to 9 bases, leaving 17 bases not matched to a gene. The CDR3 sequence is 15 residues long. Germline V gene sequence: CDR1 MDHEN, CDR2 SYDVKM. Sequencing was performed with immunoSEQ multiplex PCR; in TCRdb, only in-frame clones are kept and a portion is missing. The profile covers more than 40,000 clones, with 88% appearing a single time and roughly 8.4% taken by the ten largest. The sequencing used CD4+ or CD8+ T cells sorted from blood, collected in a trial of the OX40 agonist ivuxolimab. The TCR sequence derives from an adult with an advanced solid tumor such as melanoma, head and neck, liver or kidney cancer. The J gene is TRBJ2-7, the V gene TRBV28, with 9 nucleotides matching TRBD2. CDR3 sequence: CASGPSGTSLMRQYF. The CDR3 nucleotides are TGTGCCAGCGGACCATCCGGGACTAGCTTAATGAGGCAGTACTTC.